The T cell receptor (beta chain) described here comes from a study of beta chain features in type 1 diabetes. Background on the study: Sorted cells, 107,917,701 in number, were examined across all samples. General observations from the study: All four CD4+ subsets from Type 1 diabetes patients carried moderately but significantly shorter TCRB CDR3s.

This CDR3 is 15 amino acids long. Germline CDR1 reads MNHEY; CDR2 reads SMNVEV (reference sequence). Trimming removed 5 bases at V and 4 bases at J, with 17 bases between. Only a few counts were recorded for this clone. As yet, its antigen is unknown. Cells sorted by CD45RO/CCR7/CD25/CD127/CD95/CD27 comprised CD4+ naive, central memory, regulatory and stem cell-like memory cells. All of the isolated RNA was reverse transcribed, so expressed TCRB transcripts were sequenced. Assay: immunoSEQ multiplex PCR; the TCRdb copy retains only in-frame clones and omits some. The data hold about 53,000 clones, with under 60% observed a single time.

Sequenced: Tregs from blood. The clonotype originates from a woman aged 40 to 49 with type 1 diabetes. The chain carries TRBV27 and TRBJ1-2, with a possible D match to TRBD1 (5 bases). CDR3 coding DNA: TGTGCCAGCAGTCCCGGACACTTACTTCTCTATGGCTACACCTTC. Translation: CASSPGHLLLYGYTF.